Below, 20 T cell receptor beta chains from the same sample are listed, as sequenced in a study of blood T cell repertoires in COVID-19. Sequenced by immunoSEQ multiplex PCR; TCRdb stores in-frame clones only, minus some. This sample carries about 270,000 clones, 80% to 95% of them seen once, and the ten largest clones take approximately 2.7%. The source material was PBMCs or T cells enriched from blood (not recorded which). The receptors stem from a man aged 40-50 years who had been exposed to COVID-19.

The chain links TRBV21-1 to TRBJ2-1; the table's D call, TRBD1, was not checked against the DNA. TRBV21-1 is noted as a pseudogene. This CDR3 has 20 residues. The CDR3 bases are TGTGCCAGCAACGAGGCCCCATACGAACAGGGTTTCGTATCTCTGGATGAGCAGTTCTTC. It is translated as CASNEAPYEQGFVSLDEQFF.

This chain joins TRBV6-5 and TRBJ2-7; TRBD1 is a possible D gene (6 bases). CDR1 is MNHEY and CDR2 is SVGAGI in the germline V gene. Trimming stripped 0 bases from V and 6 bases from J, with 9 bases between. The CDR3 extends over 13 amino acids. For the CDR3, the DNA is TGTGCCAGCAGTTACTCCCCCAGGGGCGAGCAGTACTTC. Its translation is CASSYSPRGEQYF.

This clone has only a few counts. The gene calls are TRBV5-1 and TRBJ1-4; possible D gene TRBD1, 6 bases. Germline V CDR1 and CDR2: SGHRS, YFSETQ. The length of the CDR3 is 15 residues. V dropped 4 bases and J dropped 0 bases, with 10 bases sitting between them. Here the CDR3 reads CASSPDRATNEKLFF. The CDR3 region has the DNA TGCGCCAGCAGCCCGGACAGAGCAACTAATGAAAAACTGTTTTTT.

The genes are TRBV28 and TRBJ1-4; maybe TRBD1 (5 bases). The CDR3 extends over 13 amino acids. Germline V CDR1 and CDR2: MDHEN, SYDVKM. The V and J ends lost 6 bases and 6 bases respectively, with 11 bases between them. CDR3 sequence reads: CASRGRRDEKLFF. The CDR3 DNA sequence: TGTGCCAGCAGGGGGCGCAGGGATGAAAAACTGTTTTTT. The full variable domain, completed using reference TRBV28 and TRBJ1-4, is DVKVTQSSRYLVKRTGEKVFLECVQDMDHENMFWYRQDPGLGLRLIYFSYDVKMKEKGDIPEGYSVSREKKERFSLILESASTNQTSMYLCASRGRRDEKLFFGSGTQLSVL.

This sequence joins TRBV19 and TRBJ1-2; TRBD1 might be the D (6 bases). V was cut by 7 bases and J by 2 bases, with 14 bases left in between. Looked up from germline, CDR1 is LNHDA and CDR2 is SQIVND (reference sequence). The CDR3 consists of 14 residues. In nucleotides, the CDR3 is TGTGCCAGTATCGCAGGGGAAGGGAACTATGGCTACACCTTC. Translation: CASIAGEGNYGYTF.

V usage is TRBV30 and J usage is TRBJ1-5; 9 bases fit TRBD1. CDR1 and CDR2 from the germline V gene are GTSNPN and SVGIG (reference sequence). V lost 1 base to trimming and J lost 3 bases; unmatched junction nucleotides: 7. CDR3 length: 16 amino acids. The CDR3 sequence: CAWSGRDRAVNQPQHF. As DNA, the CDR3 is TGTGCCTGGAGTGGGAGGGACAGGGCGGTCAATCAGCCCCAGCATTTT.

The rearrangement joins TRBV18 to TRBJ1-1; 12 bases fit TRBD1. Germline CDR1 reads KGHSH; CDR2 reads LQKENI. V gave up 0 bases and J gave up 6 bases; unmatched junction bases: 2. The CDR3 totals 15 residues. Here the CDR3 DNA reads TGTGCCAGCTCACCACCGGGGACAGGGGGCCCTGAAGCTTTCTTT. As protein: CASSPPGTGGPEAFF.

This clone occurred once. This chain uses TRBV30 with TRBJ1-1, with D possibly being TRBD1 (5 bases). The CDR3 contains 14 residues. V lost 4 bases to trimming and J lost 3 bases, with 15 bases between them. CDR1 is GTSNPN and CDR2 is SVGIG in the germline V gene (reference sequence). In DNA, the CDR3 is TGTGCCTGGACAGGGTACCATTCCTACACTGAAGCTTTCTTT. This gives the protein CAWTGYHSYTEAFF.

J is TRBJ1-6 and V is TRBV28; 7 positions match TRBD1. J lost 10 bases, V lost 4 bases, and 7 bases had no gene match. This CDR3 spans 14 amino acids. Per germline, CDR1 MDHEN and CDR2 SYDVKM. CDR3 bases: TGTGCCAGCAGTTCTACAGGGGTATTGTCACCCCTCCACTTT. Translating gives CASSSTGVLSPLHF.

This clone was seen once. V is TRBV19 and J is TRBJ2-7, with TRBD2 identical over 7 bases. Germline V lookup: CDR1 LNHDA, CDR2 SQIVND (reference sequence). The length of the CDR3 is 14 residues. With 3 bases clipped from V and 3 bases from J, the junction kept 5 bases outside the gene matches. The CDR3 DNA is TGTGCCAGTAGTATTGCCTCGGGGGGCTACGAGCAGTACTTC. Amino acids: CASSIASGGYEQYF.

This chain links TRBV29-1 with TRBJ2-5; 9 bases are shared with TRBD1. Germline V CDR1 and CDR2: SQVTM, ANQGSEA. J lost 5 bases, V lost 7 bases, and 5 bases had no gene match. CDR3 length equals 12 residues. The CDR3 protein is CSADRGRETQYF. CDR3 sequence (DNA): TGCAGCGCGGACAGGGGTAGGGAGACCCAGTACTTC.

V is TRBV4-3 and J is TRBJ2-5; D might be TRBD1 (5 bases). Germline V gives CDR1 LGHNA, CDR2 YSLEER. Trimming stripped 1 base from V and 5 bases from J, with 11 bases between. The CDR3 sequence is 14 residues long. CDR3 loop: CASSQGQGRETQYF. The CDR3 DNA sequence: TGCGCCAGCAGCCAAGGGCAGGGCCGCGAGACCCAGTACTTC.

The chain has TRBV11-2 and TRBJ2-7; D perhaps matches TRBD2 (7 bases). The CDR3 consists of 15 residues. The germline V and J ends were trimmed by 5 bases and 2 bases, with 16 bases remaining between them. CDR1 SGHAT and CDR2 FQNNGV come from the germline V gene. Here the CDR3 reads CASSQGTNLPYEQYF. The DNA of the CDR3 is TGTGCCAGCAGCCAGGGGACTAATCTTCCCTACGAGCAGTACTTC.

This chain connects TRBV3-1 (or the pseudogene TRBV3-2) to TRBJ1-5, with a possible D match to TRBD1 (6 bases). The V end was cut by 4 bases, the J end by 7 bases, with 23 bases between. The CDR3 consists of 17 residues. Germline CDR1 reads LGHDT; CDR2 reads YNNKEL (reference sequence). The CDR3 DNA follows: TGTGCCAGCAGCCGCAGGGGCCCTGTTAAAAAAATACAGCCCCAGCATTTT. It is translated as CASSRRGPVKKIQPQHF.

The genes are TRBV10-3 and TRBJ2-6, with 7 bases that match TRBD1. The CDR3 has 18 residues. V shed 3 bases, J shed 0 bases, and the junction held 8 bases outside the gene matches. CDR1 ENHRY and CDR2 SYGVKD come from the germline V gene. This CDR3 reads CAISEQGLSFSGANVLTF. DNA for the CDR3: TGTGCCATCAGTGAACAGGGGCTCAGCTTCTCTGGGGCCAACGTCCTGACTTTC.

This chain links TRBV2 with TRBJ2-5; 8 bases map to TRBD2. This CDR3 has 15 amino acids. Per the germline V gene, CDR1 is SNHLY and CDR2 is FYNNEI. Trimming removed 5 bases from V and 2 bases from J; junction bases left unmatched: 7. The CDR3 DNA sequence: TGTGCCAGCAGTCCCCGGGAGGGGGGGCAAGAGACCCAGTACTTC. It yields the protein CASSPREGGQETQYF.

The chain carries TRBV6-1 and TRBJ1-5; 7 bases are a match to TRBD1. V gave up 3 bases and J gave up 4 bases; unmatched junction bases: 3. From germline, CDR1 is MNHNS and CDR2 SASEGT. The CDR3 covers 14 residues. Here the CDR3 reads CASSEGTENQPQHF. The CDR3 bases are TGTGCCAGCAGTGAGGGGACAGAGAATCAGCCCCAGCATTTT.

V gene TRBV5-3 combines with J gene TRBJ2-7; D might be TRBD2 (6 bases). TRBV5-3 is an ORF for which the function is uncertain. The CDR3 runs 13 residues. The germline V and J ends were trimmed by 4 bases and 5 bases, with 13 bases remaining between them. CDR3 DNA: TGTGCCAGAAGCAGCGGGCCAAGTGACGAGCAGTACTTC. Protein: CARSSGPSDEQYF.

The rearrangement joins TRBV30 to TRBJ2-7, with D perhaps matching TRBD2 (6 bases). CDR1 is GTSNPN, CDR2 SVGIG, per germline (reference sequence). The CDR3 is 13 amino acids. V gave up 3 bases and J gave up 6 bases, with 15 bases separating them. The CDR3: CAWRVGGGGEQYF. The CDR3 DNA is TGTGCCTGGAGGGTGGGGGGAGGTGGCGAGCAGTACTTC.

V and J are TRBV24-1 and TRBJ1-5, with D possibly matching TRBD1 (5 bases). CDR1 and CDR2 (germline): KGHDR, SFDVKD. The ends were cut back, 1 base at V and 3 bases at J, with 12 bases in the middle. The CDR3 length is 16 residues. In DNA, the CDR3 is TGTGCCACCAGTGATTTAGCCAGGGCCGCCAATCAGCCCCAGCATTTT. Translating it yields CATSDLARAANQPQHF.